The next 22 T cell receptor beta chains were all read from a single sample in a study of blood T cell repertoires in COVID-19. Here immunoSEQ multiplex PCR was the method, and the copy in TCRdb shows in-frame clones only, minus some. The table lists about 220,000 clones, 82% of them singletons. Material: PBMCs or T cells enriched from blood (not recorded which). These receptor sequences come from a woman aged 55-69 years who had recovered from COVID-19.

V usage is TRBV29-1 and J usage is TRBJ2-5, with D unresolved. The CDR3 is 13 amino acids. Trimming removed 2 bases at V and 0 bases at J, with 7 bases between. In germline, CDR1 is SQVTM, CDR2 ANQGSEA. CDR3 residues: CSVEPHNQETQYF. As DNA, the CDR3 is TGCAGCGTTGAACCACATAACCAAGAGACCCAGTACTTC.

The chain combines TRBV4-3 with TRBJ2-3, with D uncertain. Germline CDR1 LGHNA, CDR2 YSLEER. This CDR3 has 15 amino acids. V gave up 1 base and J gave up 2 bases, with 10 bases separating them. The chain's CDR3 is CASSQGSGNTDTQYF. The DNA of the CDR3 is TGCGCCAGCAGCCAAGGTAGTGGTAACACAGATACGCAGTATTTT.

V gene TRBV11-2 combines with J gene TRBJ1-1, with 11 bases lining up with TRBD1. Trimming cost V 3 bases and J 1 base; bases outside gene matches: 7. The CDR3 has 17 residues. From germline, CDR1 is SGHAT and CDR2 FQNNGV. The CDR3 spells CASSFRDRGTPNTEAFF. CDR3 bases: TGTGCCAGCAGCTTTCGGGACAGGGGGACCCCGAACACTGAAGCTTTCTTT. Looking up the rest from reference TRBV11-2 and TRBJ1-1 gives the full variable domain: EAGVAQSPRYKIIEKRQSVAFWCNPISGHATLYWYQQILGQGPKLLIQFQNNGVVDDSQLPKDRFSAERLKGVDSTLKIQPAKLEDSAVYLCASSFRDRGTPNTEAFFGQGTRLTVV.

This chain links TRBV7-9 with TRBJ2-1, with 9 bases aligning to TRBD2. There are 15 residues in the CDR3. Germline values: CDR1 SEHNR, CDR2 FQNEAQ (reference sequence). Unmatched junction bases numbered 5, after V lost 4 bases and J lost 4 bases. As DNA, the CDR3 is TGTGCCAGCAGCTCGGGACTAGCTATTTACAATGAGCAGTTCTTC. This sequence encodes CASSSGLAIYNEQFF.

V is TRBV2 and J is TRBJ2-1, with 10 bases matching TRBD2. CDR3 length equals 16 residues. Looked up from germline, CDR1 is SNHLY and CDR2 is FYNNEI. V shed 6 bases and J 8 bases; nucleotides not matched to a gene: 13. The CDR3 here is CASRGTSVSSGDEQFF. CDR3 bases: TGTGCCAGCAGGGGGACTAGCGTCTCTTCGGGGGATGAGCAGTTCTTC.

The CDR3 DNA is TGCAGCGTTGTACAGGGGGCAACCCTATCCTACGAGCAGTACTTC. It codes for CSVVQGATLSYEQYF. The V and J genes are TRBV29-1 and TRBJ2-7; 9 nucleotides line up with TRBD1. Germline loops: CDR1 SQVTM, CDR2 ANQGSEA. The CDR3 has 15 amino acids. Trimming took 4 bases from V and 1 from J; bases not matched to a gene: 8.

This clone was picked up one time. This CDR3 reads CASSSGTGGIGYTF. Here the CDR3 DNA reads TGTGCCAGCAGTTCCGGGACAGGGGGGATTGGCTACACCTTC. The chain has TRBV6-5 and TRBJ1-2; 11 positions match TRBD1. This CDR3 contains 14 residues. The germline CDR1 and CDR2 sequences are MNHEY and SVGAGI. Trimming took 4 bases from V and 7 from J; bases not matched to a gene: 5.

This clone is a singleton in its sample. The CDR3 nucleotides are TGTGCCAGTAGTATAAGGTTCGGCGGCATGAACACTGAAGCTTTCTTT. It specifies CASSIRFGGMNTEAFF. The gene calls are TRBV19 and TRBJ1-1, with no clear D. The germline CDR1 and CDR2 sequences are LNHDA and SQIVND (reference sequence). Trimming removed 2 bases at V and 0 bases at J, with 13 bases between. The CDR3 sequence is 16 residues long.

The chain employs TRBV7-6 and TRBJ1-2; maybe TRBD1 (6 bases). This CDR3 has 14 residues. CDR1 and CDR2 (germline): SGHVS, FNYEAQ. V was trimmed by 5 bases and J by 2 bases, leaving 12 bases between them. CDR3 in amino acids: CASSPDRGNYGYTF. The CDR3 DNA reads as TGTGCCAGCAGCCCCGATAGGGGGAACTATGGCTACACCTTC. The complete variable domain, with remaining parts taken from reference TRBV7-6 and TRBJ1-2, reads GAGVSQSPRYKVTKRGQDVALRCDPISGHVSLYWYRQALGQGPEFLTYFNYEAQQDKSGLPNDRFSAERPEGSISTLTIQRTEQRDSAMYRCASSPDRGNYGYTFGSGTRLTVV.

The V call is TRBV9, the J call TRBJ1-1; a possible D gene is TRBD1 (5 bases). V lost 3 bases to trimming and J lost 1 base, with 25 bases between them. The germline V gene has CDR1 SGDLS and CDR2 YYNGEE. The CDR3 is 19 residues long. CDR3 protein: CASSGWHPGMGGWNTEAFF. CDR3 in DNA: TGTGCCAGCAGCGGGTGGCATCCAGGGATGGGAGGGTGGAACACTGAAGCTTTCTTT. The whole variable domain, filled in from reference TRBV9 and TRBJ1-1, reads DSGVTQTPKHLITATGQRVTLRCSPRSGDLSVYWYQQSLDQGLQFLIQYYNGEERAKGNILERFSAQQFPDLHSELNLSSLELGDSALYFCASSGWHPGMGGWNTEAFFGQGTRLTVV.

The rearrangement joins TRBV6-5 to TRBJ2-1, with 7 bases lining up with TRBD1. This CDR3 has 14 amino acids. The V segment lost 7 bases and the J segment 4 bases; nucleotides outside the gene matches: 7. Germline CDR1 and CDR2: MNHEY and SVGAGI. CDR3 loop: CASTRDSGYNEQFF. CDR3 sequence (DNA): TGTGCCAGCACTAGGGACAGTGGATACAATGAGCAGTTCTTC.

CDR3 protein: CASSQEYLAGVNGELFF. The CDR3, as DNA: TGTGCCAGCAGCCAAGAATACCTAGCGGGAGTTAACGGGGAGCTGTTTTTT. This rearrangement joins TRBV3-1 (or the pseudogene TRBV3-2) to TRBJ2-2; TRBD2 agrees at 10 bases. Germline CDR1 reads LGHDT; CDR2 reads YNNKEL (reference sequence). The V gene end was trimmed by 0 bases and the J gene end by 7 bases; junction bases not matched to a gene: 8. This CDR3 is 17 amino acids long.

The chain is built from TRBV3-1 (or the pseudogene TRBV3-2) and TRBJ2-4; 9 positions agree with TRBD1. There are 16 residues in the CDR3. Germline V gene lookup returns CDR1 LGHDT and CDR2 YNNKEL (reference sequence). With V trimmed by 2 bases and J by 4 bases, 6 bases remained unmatched. The CDR3 coding sequence is TGTGCCAGCAGCCAACTAGGGGACAGGGAAAAAAACATTCAGTACTTC. This sequence encodes CASSQLGDREKNIQYF.

This sequence joins TRBV10-1 and TRBJ1-1; D call uncertain. The CDR3 extends over 17 amino acids. V dropped 7 bases and J dropped 0 bases, with 21 bases sitting between them. Per the germline V gene, CDR1 is WNHNN and CDR2 is SYGVQD (reference sequence). The CDR3 DNA is TGCGCCAGCAATCCGATAGCCGAATCATCCATGAACACTGAAGCTTTCTTT. It specifies CASNPIAESSMNTEAFF.

The CDR3 sequence is CAVKEYRASGYTF. CDR3 DNA sequence: TGTGCCGTCAAAGAGTACAGGGCTTCTGGCTACACCTTC. This sequence joins TRBV7-6 and TRBJ1-2; maybe TRBD1 (6 bases). The CDR3 covers 13 residues. V was shortened by 11 bases and J by 7 bases, with 20 bases between the two germline ends. Per the germline V gene, CDR1 is SGHVS and CDR2 is FNYEAQ.

J is TRBJ2-3 and V is TRBV2; 7 bases map to TRBD2. The germline V gene has CDR1 SNHLY and CDR2 FYNNEI. With V trimmed by 7 bases and J by 2 bases, 3 bases remained unmatched. The CDR3 extends over 13 amino acids. The CDR3 sequence is CASTSGYTDTQYF. For the CDR3, the DNA is TGTGCCAGCACTAGCGGATACACAGATACGCAGTATTTT.

The J gene is TRBJ1-5, the V gene TRBV5-8; maybe TRBD1 (5 bases). The CDR3 loop spans 13 amino acids. Trimming stripped 4 bases from V and 11 bases from J, with 16 bases between. Per germline, CDR1 SGHTS and CDR2 YDEGEE. Written as DNA, the CDR3 is TGTGCCAGCAGCCTGATGCGGGGGTCGGCCCAGCATTTT. Translated, it gives CASSLMRGSAQHF.

The chain couples TRBV7-9 to TRBJ1-2; D may be TRBD1 (5 bases). The germline V and J ends were trimmed by 4 bases and 8 bases, with 14 bases remaining between them. The length of the CDR3 is 13 residues. CDR1 is SEHNR, CDR2 FQNEAQ, per germline (reference sequence). The CDR3 here is CASSYSGADGYTF. CDR3 nucleotides: TGTGCCAGCAGCTATAGTGGGGCTGACGGCTACACCTTC.

The chain recombines TRBV7-9 with TRBJ1-1; TRBD1 is a possible D gene (6 bases). The V end lost 5 bases, the J end lost 8 bases, and 15 bases lay between the germline ends. CDR1 and CDR2 from the germline V gene are SEHNR and FQNEAQ (reference sequence). The CDR3 totals 13 residues. CDR3 sequence: CASSPRSDREAFF. The CDR3 coding sequence is TGTGCCAGCAGCCCGCGGTCGGACAGAGAAGCTTTCTTT.

This sequence joins TRBV18 and TRBJ1-1; 10 bases fit TRBD1. From germline, CDR1 is KGHSH and CDR2 LQKENI. This CDR3 contains 15 residues. After removal of 3 bases from V and 4 bases from J, the junction contained 5 bases not matched to a gene. The CDR3, as DNA: TGTGCCAGCTCACCCGGGACAGGGGCGAGCACTGAAGCTTTCTTT. The encoded protein is CASSPGTGASTEAFF.

This clone was counted ten times or more. J is TRBJ1-3 and V is TRBV28; no reliable D call. Germline CDR1 is MDHEN and CDR2 is SYDVKM. CDR3 length: 16 amino acids. V was cut by 2 bases and J by 0 bases, with 11 bases left in between. For the CDR3, the DNA is TGTGCCAGCAGTTTACTCGGACTGAACTCTGGAAACACCATATATTTT. It codes for CASSLLGLNSGNTIYF.

V usage is TRBV3-1 (or the pseudogene TRBV3-2) and J usage is TRBJ2-5, with 10 bases that match TRBD2. Germline CDR1 LGHDT, CDR2 YNNKEL (reference sequence). The CDR3 contains 16 residues. The V gene end was trimmed by 0 bases and the J gene end by 3 bases; junction bases not matched to a gene: 4. The CDR3 DNA sequence: TGTGCCAGCAGCCAAGAAGGGCTAGCGGGGGAAGAGACCCAGTACTTC. Its translation is CASSQEGLAGEETQYF.